Listed here are 3 T cell receptor beta chains from one sample, sequenced in a study of identical twins. TCRdb re-analysed the 5' RACE reads in MiXCR, keeping a single row per CDR3 protein. The sample includes 430,000 or so distinct CDR3 sequences, approximately 24% of them seen just once. These same records also appear under a second study, on T cells expressing NK-cell markers.

Material for sequencing was CD4+ T cells sorted from blood. Receptors were obtained from a young woman in good health.

The rearrangement joins TRBV6-2 or TRBV6-3 to TRBJ2-1, with a weak D call TRBD2 (5 bases). CDR1 MNHEY and CDR2 SVGEGT come from the germline V gene. Between the trimmed V and J ends, which lost 2 bases and 12 bases, there was a span of 14 bases. This CDR3 region has 13 residues. CDR3 nucleotides: TGTGCCAGCAGTTACATCAGCGGCCAAGGGCAGTTCTTC. Its translation is CASSYISGQGQFF.

This clonotype has a single count. The V call is TRBV4-2, the J call TRBJ2-3; D is unresolved. Germline V gene sequence: CDR1 LGHNA, CDR2 YNFKEQ. This CDR3 contains 15 residues. V was pared by 1 base and J by 2 bases, with 10 bases between. The CDR3 bases are TGTGCCAGCAGCCAAGGGGCAGACGTCACAGATACGCAGTATTTT. Translating it yields CASSQGADVTDTQYF.

Notes on this clonotype: The junction differs from germline at one of its ends, possibly a read error. Here the CDR3 DNA reads TGTGCCAGCAGTTTAGGACTAGCGGGGGGTCTGGAGACCCAGTACTTC. It yields the protein CASSLGLAGGLETQYF. The chain couples TRBV7-2 to TRBJ2-5; TRBD2 aligns across 14 bases. The CDR3 contains 16 residues. From germline, CDR1 is SGHTA and CDR2 FQGNSA.